The 9 T cell receptor beta chains in this list originate from one sample, sequenced in a study of T cells in Graves' hyperthyroidism and ophthalmopathy. Researchers took RNA transcripts and amplified the TCR beta CDR3 regions from them. HTBI primers were the set used in a first-round RT-PCR of the TCR CDR3. One entry per CDR3 protein results from TCRdb running MiXCR on the multiplex PCR reads. The repertoire consists of about 560,000 distinct CDR3 sequences, with around 45% occurring once and the leading ten covering about 7.9%. Material for sequencing was peripheral blood or thyroid tissue (not recorded which). The origin of the receptors is a woman aged 18-29 years with Graves' hyperthyroidism.

This clonotype was seen many times. The V gene is TRBV12-3 or TRBV12-4, the J gene TRBJ1-6; D uncertain. This CDR3 spans 13 amino acids. V was trimmed by 7 bases and J by 9 bases, leaving 13 bases between them. The CDR3 sequence is CASNARASSPLHF. CDR3 sequence (DNA): TGTGCCAGCAACGCGAGGGCTAGTTCACCCCTCCACTTT.

The V and J genes are TRBV20-1 and TRBJ2-1; TRBD2 aligns across 12 bases. The CDR3 length is 16 residues. Per the germline V gene, CDR1 is DFQATT and CDR2 is SNEGSKA (reference sequence). The trim removed 1 base at V and 4 bases at J, leaving 5 bases unmatched. The CDR3 sequence is CSARVPSGRVYNEQFF. CDR3 nucleotide sequence: TGCAGTGCTAGAGTGCCTAGCGGGAGGGTGTACAATGAGCAGTTCTTC.

This clonotype occurred many times. The chain links TRBV24-1 to TRBJ1-2, with TRBD1 identical over 7 bases. The germline CDR1 and CDR2 sequences are KGHDR and SFDVKD. There are 12 residues in the CDR3. The junction had 5 bases not matched to a gene; V was cut back by 12 bases and J by 2 bases. The CDR3 loop is CAVQGTNYGYTF. For the CDR3, the DNA is TGTGCCGTACAGGGGACGAACTATGGCTACACCTTC.

This clonotype has ten or more counts. The rearrangement joins TRBV25-1 to TRBJ2-7; a weak D match, TRBD2 (7 bases). V dropped 8 bases and J dropped 4 bases, with 18 bases sitting between them. Germline V gene sequence: CDR1 MGHDK, CDR2 SYGVNS. The CDR3 covers 14 residues. Written as DNA, the CDR3 is TGTGCCAGCGCGAGGGGGGGTGGGGGGTACGAGCAGTACTTC. Protein: CASARGGGGYEQYF.

This clonotype was observed many times. The V call is TRBV10-3, the J call TRBJ1-1, with D tentatively TRBD1 (5 bases). CDR3 length: 14 amino acids. Trimming stripped 11 bases from V and 1 base from J, with 17 bases between. Germline V lookup: CDR1 ENHRY, CDR2 SYGVKD. CDR3 bases: TGTGCCGGAAGAACCGGGGCGACGAACACTGAAGCTTTCTTT. Translated, it gives CAGRTGATNTEAFF.

Ten or more counts support this clonotype. This chain joins TRBV29-1 and TRBJ2-2, with TRBD2 matching over 7 bases. The CDR3 runs to 15 residues. In germline, CDR1 is SQVTM, CDR2 ANQGSEA. The trim removed 2 bases at V and 0 bases at J, leaving 3 bases unmatched. This CDR3 is CSVEMGLSNTGELFF. CDR3 nucleotides: TGCAGCGTTGAAATGGGACTATCGAACACCGGGGAGCTGTTTTTT.

This clonotype occurred a few times. As DNA, the CDR3 is TGTGCCAGCAGCTTAGTTGGCGCTCCCCAGCCCCAGCATTTT. It yields the protein CASSLVGAPQPQHF. This chain uses TRBV7-9 with TRBJ1-5; D gene uncertain. Germline V gives CDR1 SEHNR, CDR2 FQNEAQ (reference sequence). Between the trimmed V and J ends, which lost 1 base and 7 bases, there was a span of 11 bases. This CDR3 has 14 amino acids.

This chain links TRBV19 with TRBJ2-5; no firm D call. The V end was cut by 6 bases, the J end by 2 bases, with 13 bases between. The CDR3 runs 14 residues. CDR1 is LNHDA and CDR2 is SQIVND in the germline V gene (reference sequence). As DNA, the CDR3 is TGTGCCAGTAGCTTGGACGGTGATCAAGAGACCCAGTACTTC. Encoded protein: CASSLDGDQETQYF.

V usage is TRBV19 and J usage is TRBJ1-1, with no clear D. The germline gives CDR1 LNHDA, CDR2 SQIVND (reference sequence). This CDR3 is built from 14 residues. Trimming removed 9 bases at V and 0 bases at J, with 14 bases between. As DNA, the CDR3 is TGTGCCAGCAGTTACTCTTCACTGAACACTGAAGCTTTCTTT. It specifies CASSYSSLNTEAFF.